This record covers a single T cell receptor beta chain. The CDR3 has 15 residues. The V end was cut by 3 bases, the J end by 8 bases, with 16 bases between. Germline V gene sequence: CDR1 SGHTA, CDR2 FQGNSA. The sample belongs to a study of technical replicates of blood from a few donors. Some clones are missing from TCRdb's copy, which holds only in-frame ones; the method was immunoSEQ multiplex PCR. The data contain 60,000 or so clones, around nine tenths of them seen just once; the ten biggest clones take up approximately 4.7%. This TCR came from a human donor in good health. Some clones in this sample may be carry-over from other donors' samples. Sequenced sample: PBMCs. The chain links TRBV7-2 to TRBJ1-4; D is possibly TRBD1 (6 bases). CDR3 bases: TGTGCCAGCAGCTTTCAGACAGGACTGGTCGAAAAACTGTTTTTT. Translation gives CASSFQTGLVEKLFF. The variable domain in full, completed from reference TRBV7-2 and TRBJ1-4, reads GAGVSQSPSNKVTEKGKDVELRCDPISGHTALYWYRQSLGQGLEFLIYFQGNSAPDKSGLPSDRFSAERTGGSVSTLTIQRTQQEDSAVYLCASSFQTGLVEKLFFGSGTQLSVL.